One and the same sample provided the 22 T cell receptor beta chains below, sequenced in a study of OX40 agonist ivuxolimab in advanced cancers. Method: immunoSEQ multiplex PCR; TCRdb's copy keeps in-frame clones and lacks some. Among 30,000 to 35,000 clones listed, roughly three quarters were seen once. The specimen comprised CD4+ or CD8+ T cells sorted from blood, sampled in a trial of the OX40 agonist ivuxolimab. All receptors derive from an adult with an advanced solid tumor such as melanoma, head and neck, liver or kidney cancer.

Only one count was recorded for this clone. The V gene is TRBV14, the J gene TRBJ1-1; D possibly corresponds to TRBD1 (5 bases). The germline CDR1 and CDR2 sequences are SGHDN and FVKESK. The V gene lost 5 bases and the J gene lost 1 base, with 11 bases spanning the gap. This CDR3 is built from 14 residues. The CDR3 here is CASSNLGGNTEAFF. The CDR3 nucleotides are TGTGCCAGCAGCAACCTGGGGGGGAACACTGAAGCTTTCTTT.

The chain is built from TRBV28 and TRBJ2-1; 13 nucleotides line up with TRBD2. This CDR3 region has 14 residues. Germline CDR1 is MDHEN and CDR2 is SYDVKM. V lost 8 bases and J lost 5; bases outside the gene matches: 3. CDR3 bases: TGTGCCAGCTTGGGGACTAGCGGGAACAATGAGCAGTTCTTC. It yields the protein CASLGTSGNNEQFF.

The rearrangement uses TRBV27 and TRBJ2-3; the D gene is possibly TRBD2 (5 bases). The CDR3 length is 14 residues. V shed 2 bases and J shed 6 bases, with 12 bases lying between them. Germline V gene data show CDR1 as MNHEY and CDR2 as SMNVEV (reference sequence). CDR3 amino acids: CASSLTRPEDTQYF. The CDR3 DNA follows: TGTGCCAGCAGTTTAACTAGACCCGAGGATACGCAGTATTTT.

CDR3 coding DNA: TGTGCCAGCAGTTTACGGGGGGCCGGCTCTGGAAACACCATATATTTT. As protein: CASSLRGAGSGNTIYF. The chain recombines TRBV28 with TRBJ1-3, with D possibly being TRBD1 (6 bases). Per germline, CDR1 MDHEN and CDR2 SYDVKM. The CDR3 has 16 residues. The ends were cut back, 2 bases at V and 0 bases at J, with 11 bases in the middle.

The CDR3 reads CASSLVGGYSYEQYF. For the CDR3, the DNA is TGTGCCAGCAGCTTAGTCGGGGGTTACTCCTACGAGCAGTACTTC. The chain combines TRBV7-8 with TRBJ2-7; a possible D gene is TRBD2 (6 bases). The CDR3 has 15 residues. Germline V gives CDR1 SGHVS, CDR2 FQNEAQ. V was pared by 1 base and J by 0 bases, with 10 bases between.

V usage is TRBV28 and J usage is TRBJ2-2; the match to TRBD2 covers 9 bases. Looked up from germline, CDR1 is MDHEN and CDR2 is SYDVKM. CDR3 length: 15 amino acids. The V and J ends lost 5 bases and 6 bases, in that order; junction bases with no gene match: 7. CDR3 sequence: CASSPRTSDPGELFF. CDR3 DNA sequence: TGTGCCAGCAGTCCCAGGACTAGCGACCCCGGGGAGCTGTTTTTT.

V usage is TRBV6-6 and J usage is TRBJ2-7; the match to TRBD1 covers 11 bases. Germline V gene sequence: CDR1 MNHNY, CDR2 SVGAGI (reference sequence). The CDR3 contains 15 residues. The ends lost 7 bases at V and 5 bases at J; junction bases unmatched: 10. In DNA form, the CDR3 reads TGTGCCAGCACCTCAAGGACAGGGGGCATGGACGAGCAGTACTTC. It codes for CASTSRTGGMDEQYF.

V usage is TRBV4-1 and J usage is TRBJ2-1; tentatively, D is TRBD2 (6 bases). Germline lookup yields CDR1 MGHRA and CDR2 YSYEKL. V was pared by 3 bases and J by 6 bases, with 12 bases between. The CDR3 totals 14 residues. CDR3 sequence: CASSQGGPINEQFF. The DNA for the CDR3 is TGCGCCAGCAGCCAGGGGGGACCCATCAATGAGCAGTTCTTC.

The chain employs TRBV4-1 and TRBJ2-1, with D possibly matching TRBD2 (6 bases). Germline loops: CDR1 MGHRA, CDR2 YSYEKL. There are 16 residues in the CDR3. Trimming removed 0 bases from V and 2 bases from J, with 11 bases in between. CDR3 region: CASSQDRGYPYNEQFF. CDR3 sequence (DNA): TGCGCCAGCAGCCAAGATCGGGGGTACCCCTACAATGAGCAGTTCTTC.

The V and J genes are TRBV18 and TRBJ2-2, with 7 bases that match TRBD2. The CDR3 runs 16 residues. Germline V gene data show CDR1 as KGHSH and CDR2 as LQKENI. With V trimmed by 0 bases and J by 1 base, 2 bases remained unmatched. The CDR3 loop reads CASSPPSGGNTGELFF. CDR3 sequence (DNA): TGTGCCAGCTCACCACCCTCGGGGGGGAACACCGGGGAGCTGTTTTTT.

This rearrangement joins TRBV6-1 to TRBJ1-4; D is unresolved. With 1 base removed from V and 4 bases from J, the gap between germline ends came to 7 bases. This CDR3 comprises 14 residues. CDR1 MNHNS and CDR2 SASEGT come from the germline V gene. The CDR3 here is CASSEDSFNEKLFF. CDR3 nucleotide sequence: TGTGCCAGCAGTGAAGACAGTTTTAATGAAAAACTGTTTTTT.

The count of this clone is one. The J gene is TRBJ2-7, the V gene TRBV28, with no clear D. V was trimmed by 6 bases and J by 5 bases, leaving 23 bases between them. Germline CDR1 reads MDHEN; CDR2 reads SYDVKM. There are 16 residues in the CDR3. The CDR3, as DNA: TGTGCCAGCAGCTCCGTCCCCGGACCCTCTCGGAACGAGCAGTACTTC. Translated: CASSSVPGPSRNEQYF. The full variable domain, in which reference TRBV28 and TRBJ2-7 provide the parts outside the CDR3, is DVKVTQSSRYLVKRTGEKVFLECVQDMDHENMFWYRQDPGLGLRLIYFSYDVKMKEKGDIPEGYSVSREKKERFSLILESASTNQTSMYLCASSSVPGPSRNEQYFGPGTRLTVT.

This sequence joins TRBV5-6 and TRBJ1-1, with no clear D. The CDR3 spans 13 residues. V gave up 0 bases and J gave up 0 bases, with 3 bases separating them. Looked up from germline, CDR1 is SGHDT and CDR2 is YYEEEE. Written as DNA, the CDR3 is TGTGCCAGCAGCTTGGAGGTGAACACTGAAGCTTTCTTT. The encoded protein is CASSLEVNTEAFF.

The chain has TRBV7-2 and TRBJ2-7; unclear D gene. Trimming shortened V by 2 bases and J by 2 bases, and 7 bases separated the two germline ends. Germline V CDR1 and CDR2: SGHTA, FQGNSA. The CDR3 is made up of 13 amino acids. The CDR3 sequence: CASSLSTAYEQYF. In DNA form, the CDR3 reads TGTGCCAGCAGCTTATCCACCGCCTACGAGCAGTACTTC.

In its sample, this clone is medium-sized (0.01 to 0.1%). V is TRBV9 and J is TRBJ2-7; 7 bases match TRBD1. Germline trimming cut 3 bases from V and 2 bases from J; bases unmatched to any gene: 2. CDR3 length: 13 amino acids. CDR1 is SGDLS and CDR2 is YYNGEE in the germline V gene. The DNA of the CDR3 is TGTGCCAGCAGCGCCCAGGGGGCCTACGAGCAGTACTTC. This codes for CASSAQGAYEQYF.

The CDR3 coding sequence is TGTGCCAGCAGCTTAAGCAGGGGGCGCGATCAGCCCCAGCATTTT. Its protein product is CASSLSRGRDQPQHF. The chain employs TRBV7-8 and TRBJ1-5; TRBD1 aligns across 8 bases. CDR3 length: 15 residues. The germline V gene has CDR1 SGHVS and CDR2 FQNEAQ. V shed 2 bases, J shed 5 bases, and the junction held 5 bases outside the gene matches.

This chain links TRBV19 with TRBJ1-1; 9 nucleotides align to TRBD1. V was clipped by 8 bases and J by 4 bases; unmatched bases: 14. This CDR3 comprises 16 residues. The germline gives CDR1 LNHDA, CDR2 SQIVND (reference sequence). The CDR3, as DNA: TGTGCCAGTGCTCCCCTTCGGGACAGGGCGATCACTGAAGCTTTCTTT. Translating it yields CASAPLRDRAITEAFF.

The CDR3 spells CASTNGREQYF. The CDR3 DNA follows: TGTGCCAGCACAAACGGGAGAGAGCAGTACTTC. The chain employs TRBV11-2 and TRBJ2-7; weak D call: TRBD2 (6 bases). Per the germline V gene, CDR1 is SGHAT and CDR2 is FQNNGV. Trimming cost V 7 bases and J 7 bases, with 11 bases left between them. This CDR3 comprises 11 residues.

V gene TRBV27 combines with J gene TRBJ1-5; 7 nucleotides align to TRBD1. Germline assignment: CDR1 MNHEY and CDR2 SMNVEV (reference sequence). J was trimmed by 4 bases and V by 7 bases; bases with no gene match: 7. This CDR3 is 14 amino acids long. Here the CDR3 reads CASKSGQVNQPQHF. For the CDR3, the DNA is TGTGCCAGCAAGTCTGGACAGGTTAATCAGCCCCAGCATTTT.

CDR3 loop: CSVRGGDEKLFF. In DNA, the CDR3 is TGCAGCGTTAGGGGTGGGGATGAAAAACTGTTTTTT. The chain employs TRBV29-1 and TRBJ1-4; D may be TRBD1 (5 bases). Germline loops: CDR1 SQVTM, CDR2 ANQGSEA. Trimming stripped 5 bases from V and 6 bases from J, with 10 bases between. The CDR3 length is 12 residues.

The gene calls are TRBV7-2 and TRBJ2-1, with 12 bases aligning to TRBD2. The CDR3 is 16 amino acids. The germline V gene has CDR1 SGHTA and CDR2 FQGNSA. V lost 4 bases, J lost 5 bases, and 6 bases stayed unmatched. The CDR3 DNA reads TGTGCCAGCAGCTCCTTCCTAGCGGGGGGGGACAATGAGCAGTTCTTC. Translation gives CASSSFLAGGDNEQFF.

This chain connects TRBV30 to TRBJ1-2, with D possibly TRBD1 on 5 matching bases. V was shortened by 1 base and J by 5 bases, with 11 bases between the two germline ends. The CDR3 consists of 13 residues. Germline V CDR1 and CDR2: GTSNPN, SVGIG (reference sequence). Here the CDR3 DNA reads TGTGCCTGGAGTGCTGGGGGATCATATGGCTACACCTTC. It specifies CAWSAGGSYGYTF.